This T cell receptor beta chain came from a study of CD8 T cells in Susac syndrome. CDR1 and CDR2 from the germline V gene are LNHNV and YYDKDF (reference sequence). CDR3 length equals 12 residues. Trimming pared 0 bases from V and 5 bases from J, leaving 5 bases between. Study outcomes and limitations: There was no clonal expansion in the CD4+ T cell repertoires of Susac syndrome.

The TEMRA cells underwent FACS enrichment, while the CD8+ and CD4+ T cells underwent negative isolation. It was with random hexamers that 0.5 to 1 ug RNA was reverse transcribed. Across 54 Vbeta and 13 Jbeta, immunoSEQ multiplex PCR amplified TCR beta CDR3. TCRdb ran MiXCR on the immunoSEQ multiplex PCR reads and lists one entry per CDR3 protein. The sample holds about 140,000 distinct CDR3 sequences, over 90% seen once. Comment on this clonotype: The antigen is undetermined.

The clonotype was recovered from a human donor with Susac syndrome. The chain recombines TRBV15 with TRBJ2-7, with D uncertain. Specimen: CD4+ T cells from PBMCs. The CDR3 region has the DNA TGTGCCACCAGCAGAGATTTGAACGAGCAGTACTTC. Protein sequence: CATSRDLNEQYF.